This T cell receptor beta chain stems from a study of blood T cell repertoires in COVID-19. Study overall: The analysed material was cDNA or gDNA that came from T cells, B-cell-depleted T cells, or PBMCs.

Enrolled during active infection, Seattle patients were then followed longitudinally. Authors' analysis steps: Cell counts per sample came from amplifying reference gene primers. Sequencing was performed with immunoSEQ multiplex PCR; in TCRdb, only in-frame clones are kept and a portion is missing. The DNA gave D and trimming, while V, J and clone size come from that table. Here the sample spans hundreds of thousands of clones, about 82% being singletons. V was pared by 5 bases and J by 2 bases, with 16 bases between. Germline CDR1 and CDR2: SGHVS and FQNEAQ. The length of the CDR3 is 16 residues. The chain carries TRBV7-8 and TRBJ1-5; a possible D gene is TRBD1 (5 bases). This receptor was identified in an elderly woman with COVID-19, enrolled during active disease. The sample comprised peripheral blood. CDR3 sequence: CASSLMGGSGNQPQHF. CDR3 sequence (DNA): TGTGCCAGCAGCCTGATGGGGGGTTCCGGCAATCAGCCCCAGCATTTT.